This T cell receptor beta chain was profiled in a study of T cell changes during pregnancy in multiple sclerosis (dated by TCRdb to about 2019). Background for the entire study: The study examined how the T cell repertoire changed over the course of pregnancy in women with multiple sclerosis.

Concerning this clone itself: The antigen it recognizes is unknown. Base qualities are missing; no much larger clone stands one base away.

Library prep was done by the immunoSEQ multiplex PCR assay. What TCRdb holds here is the immuneACCESS table cut down to in-frame rearrangements. Part of the clones is not present; checked against another copy, under half of the missing clones reflect an unresolved V gene, and the others are unexplained. The sample yields approximately 59,000 clones; approximately 89% were counted once. Approximately 1.5% of the sample rests with the top ten. The CDR3 runs 14 residues from the cysteine to the phenylalanine. The CDR3 DNA has 42 bases and is translated from base 1. Unmatched junction bases come to 6, with V trimmed by 5 bases and J by 2 bases. CDR1 and CDR2, per the germline V gene, are SGHAT and FQNNGV.

The sequence came from a female donor in good health, enrolled as a control in a pregnancy study. The rearrangement combines TRBV11-2 with TRBJ2-7, with 7 bases matching TRBD2. The sequenced sample was peripheral blood, obtained in the third trimester of pregnancy. CDR3 region: CASSARDYPYEQYF. The sequenced DNA: TGTGCCAGCAGCGCCCGGGACTACCCCTACGAGCAGTACTTC.